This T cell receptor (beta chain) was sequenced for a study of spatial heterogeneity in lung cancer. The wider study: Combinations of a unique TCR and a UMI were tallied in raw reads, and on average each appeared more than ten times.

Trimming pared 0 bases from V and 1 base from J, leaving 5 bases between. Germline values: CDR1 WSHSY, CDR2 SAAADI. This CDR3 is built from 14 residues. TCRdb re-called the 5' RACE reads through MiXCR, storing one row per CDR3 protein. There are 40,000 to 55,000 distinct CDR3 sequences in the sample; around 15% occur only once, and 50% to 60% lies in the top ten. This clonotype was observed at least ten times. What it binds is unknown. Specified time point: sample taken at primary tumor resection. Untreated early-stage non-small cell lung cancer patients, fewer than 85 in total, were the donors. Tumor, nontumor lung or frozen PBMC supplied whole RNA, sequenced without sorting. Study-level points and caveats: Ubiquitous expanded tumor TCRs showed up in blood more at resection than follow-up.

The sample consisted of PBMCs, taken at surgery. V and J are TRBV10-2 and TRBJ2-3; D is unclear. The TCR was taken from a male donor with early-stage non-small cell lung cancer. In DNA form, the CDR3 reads TGCGCCAGCAGTGAGTCAGTAGGCACAGATACGCAGTATTTT. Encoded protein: CASSESVGTDTQYF.